Below, 25 T cell receptor beta chains from the same sample are listed, as sequenced in a study of blood T cell repertoires in COVID-19. The data were produced by immunoSEQ multiplex PCR, yet TCRdb's version contains in-frame clones alone and is incomplete. Of 200,000 to 300,000 clones in the sample, 80% to 90% were seen once. Specimen: peripheral blood. These receptors came from a man between 25 and 39 years old with active or convalescent COVID-19.

The chain joins TRBV4-3 to TRBJ2-3; D unresolved. This CDR3 is 15 amino acids long. V shed 3 bases and J shed 5 bases, with 15 bases lying between them. The germline gives CDR1 LGHNA, CDR2 YSLEER. CDR3 protein: CASSHNNFGGDTQYF. The DNA for the CDR3 is TGCGCCAGCAGCCACAATAACTTTGGTGGAGATACGCAGTATTTT.

The CDR3 spells CASSLGAANSPLHF. CDR3 in DNA: TGTGCCAGCAGCTTAGGGGCAGCCAATTCACCCCTCCACTTT. The chain carries TRBV11-2 and TRBJ1-6, with D hard to call. The V and J ends lost 1 base and 7 bases respectively, with 8 bases between them. The CDR3 extends over 14 amino acids. Germline V gene data show CDR1 as SGHAT and CDR2 as FQNNGV.

V gene TRBV6-6 combines with J gene TRBJ1-2; maybe TRBD1 (5 bases). The germline V gene has CDR1 MNHNY and CDR2 SVGAGI (reference sequence). Trimming took 2 bases from V and 2 from J, leaving 9 bases between them. This CDR3 contains 14 residues. The CDR3 reads CASSYQGSNYGYTF. CDR3 DNA: TGTGCCAGCAGTTACCAGGGTTCCAACTATGGCTACACCTTC.

This chain links TRBV6-2 or TRBV6-3 with TRBJ1-1; D not certain. The CDR3 length is 15 residues. Trimming cost V 5 bases and J 1 base, with 14 bases left between them. CDR1 and CDR2 (germline): MNHEY, SVGEGT. The CDR3 bases are TGTGCCAGCAGTCCACTCGGCGGGGAGAACACTGAAGCTTTCTTT. This translates into CASSPLGGENTEAFF.

This chain links TRBV5-4 with TRBJ2-1; D is possibly TRBD1 (6 bases). The CDR3 is 15 amino acids. V was pared by 0 bases and J by 3 bases, with 10 bases between. The V gene's germline CDR1 is SGHNT and CDR2 YYREEE (reference sequence). CDR3 residues: CASSLDTGNYNEQFF. In DNA form, the CDR3 reads TGTGCCAGCAGCTTGGACACAGGGAACTACAATGAGCAGTTCTTC. The entire variable domain, with the rest obtained from reference TRBV5-4 and TRBJ2-1, is as follows: ETGVTQSPTHLIKTRGQQVTLRCSSQSGHNTVSWYQQALGQGPQFIFQYYREEENGRGNFPPRFSGLQFPNYSSELNVNALELDDSALYLCASSLDTGNYNEQFFGPGTRLTVL.

The chain uses TRBV19 and TRBJ2-2; 10 bases line up with TRBD2. V shed 7 bases and J 3 bases; nucleotides not matched to a gene: 14. Germline V gene sequence: CDR1 LNHDA, CDR2 SQIVND (reference sequence). This CDR3 spans 18 amino acids. The CDR3: CASTVASGGGLDTGELFF. CDR3 nucleotides: TGTGCCAGTACGGTAGCTAGCGGGGGAGGGCTGGACACCGGGGAGCTGTTTTTT.

The chain carries TRBV5-1 and TRBJ2-5, with TRBD2 matching over 15 bases. The ends lost 4 bases at V and 5 bases at J; junction bases unmatched: 6. The CDR3 spans 16 residues. Germline CDR1 is SGHRS and CDR2 is YFSETQ. The CDR3 region is CASSLAGTSGGETQYF. CDR3 coding DNA: TGCGCCAGCAGCCTGGCCGGGACTAGCGGGGGGGAGACCCAGTACTTC.

The chain couples TRBV6-6 to TRBJ2-1, with 10 bases that match TRBD1. From germline, CDR1 is MNHNY and CDR2 SVGAGI (reference sequence). The CDR3 runs 14 residues. The J segment lost 7 bases and the V segment lost 6 bases, leaving 6 bases of the junction unmatched. CDR3 coding DNA: TGTGCCAGCAGGGGACAGGGGAGGGAAAATGAGCAGTTCTTC. It translates to CASRGQGRENEQFF.

This sequence joins TRBV7-9 and TRBJ2-7; D remains ambiguous. Trimming took 0 bases from V and 5 from J, leaving 5 bases between them. This CDR3 spans 12 amino acids. Per germline, CDR1 SEHNR and CDR2 FQNEAQ (reference sequence). The DNA for the CDR3 is TGTGCCAGCAGCTTAGCCGGAGACGAGCAGTACTTC. Translated, it gives CASSLAGDEQYF. The full variable domain, with the rest looked up from reference TRBV7-9 and TRBJ2-7, is DTGVSQNPRHKITKRGQNVTFRCDPISEHNRLYWYRQTLGQGPEFLTYFQNEAQLEKSRLLSDRFSAERPKGSFSTLEIQRTEQGDSAMYLCASSLAGDEQYFGPGTRLTVT.

This sequence joins TRBV7-2 and TRBJ1-1, with a possible D match to TRBD1 (5 bases). This CDR3 spans 13 amino acids. The V end was cut by 1 base, the J end by 10 bases, with 13 bases between. Germline V CDR1 and CDR2: SGHTA, FQGNSA. The CDR3 is CASSLEAGVRAFF. The CDR3, as DNA: TGTGCCAGCAGCTTAGAGGCGGGGGTTCGAGCTTTCTTT.

The chain carries TRBV5-5 and TRBJ2-3; maybe TRBD2 (6 bases). The CDR3 is 15 residues long. V shed 0 bases and J shed 6 bases, with 14 bases lying between them. Per germline, CDR1 SGHKS and CDR2 YYEKEE (reference sequence). The CDR3 DNA follows: TGTGCCAGCAGCTTGGACGGGGTCGCGGGGGATACGCAGTATTTT. It codes for CASSLDGVAGDTQYF.

The CDR3 reads CASSLAPGGDRGYGYTF. In DNA, the CDR3 is TGCGCCAGCAGCTTGGCTCCCGGGGGGGACAGGGGTTACGGCTACACCTTC. This chain connects TRBV5-1 to TRBJ1-2, with TRBD1 identical over 10 bases. J gave up 8 bases and V 0 bases, and 13 bases lay outside the gene matches. This CDR3 is 17 amino acids long. Germline V CDR1 and CDR2: SGHRS, YFSETQ. Complete variable domain (other parts from reference TRBV5-1 and TRBJ1-2): KAGVTQTPRYLIKTRGQQVTLSCSPISGHRSVSWYQQTPGQGLQFLFEYFSETQRNKGNFPGRFSGRQFSNSRSEMNVSTLELGDSALYLCASSLAPGGDRGYGYTFGSGTRLTVV.

V and J are TRBV29-1 and TRBJ1-1; tentative D call: TRBD1 (5 bases). CDR3 length equals 17 residues. CDR1 and CDR2 from the germline V gene are SQVTM and ANQGSEA. Trimming shortened V by 3 bases and J by 0 bases, and 20 bases separated the two germline ends. CDR3 loop: CSVEPSGVWGVNTEAFF. In nucleotides, the CDR3 is TGCAGCGTTGAGCCGTCTGGGGTCTGGGGGGTGAACACTGAAGCTTTCTTT.

The rearrangement links TRBV14 to TRBJ1-6; no definite D call. Germline CDR1 is SGHDN and CDR2 is FVKESK. V lost 4 bases and J 9 bases, leaving 13 bases between the germline ends. The CDR3 is 14 amino acids. CDR3 protein: CASSLSGGSSPLHF. The DNA of the CDR3 is TGTGCCAGCAGCCTATCGGGTGGGTCTTCACCCCTCCACTTT.

The chain has TRBV27 and TRBJ1-4; 8 bases are a match to TRBD1. J gave up 4 bases and V 3 bases, and 22 bases lay outside the gene matches. CDR3 length equals 21 residues. Per germline, CDR1 MNHEY and CDR2 SMNVEV (reference sequence). CDR3 sequence: CASSFMKIRQGTIGCNEKLFF. CDR3 nucleotide sequence: TGTGCCAGCAGTTTCATGAAAATTAGACAGGGGACGATCGGGTGTAATGAAAAACTGTTTTTT.

The chain is built from TRBV4-2 and TRBJ2-2; 8 bases are a match to TRBD2. The CDR3 loop spans 16 amino acids. Germline CDR1 and CDR2: LGHNA and YNFKEQ. The V segment lost 1 base and the J segment 0 bases; nucleotides outside the gene matches: 1. CDR3 in DNA: TGTGCCAGCAGCCAAGGTAGCGGGGCGAACACCGGGGAGCTGTTTTTT. Translating gives CASSQGSGANTGELFF.

The rearrangement links TRBV6-5 to TRBJ1-6; 8 bases match TRBD1. Germline V lookup: CDR1 MNHEY, CDR2 SVGAGI. The CDR3 has 15 amino acids. With 7 bases clipped from V and 10 bases from J, the junction kept 12 bases outside the gene matches. The CDR3: CASISPDRVSSPLHF. DNA for the CDR3: TGTGCCAGCATCTCCCCGGACAGGGTTAGCTCACCCCTCCACTTT.

This clone was seen a handful of times. The chain employs TRBV11-2 and TRBJ1-1; D is unclear. The V and J ends lost 5 bases and 0 bases respectively, with 16 bases between them. Per germline, CDR1 SGHAT and CDR2 FQNNGV. The CDR3 loop spans 16 amino acids. The DNA of the CDR3 is TGTGCCAGCAGCCCCGCTGGGAGGAGGATGAACACTGAAGCTTTCTTT. Encoded protein: CASSPAGRRMNTEAFF.

The chain is built from TRBV30 and TRBJ1-5, with unresolved D. Germline V gives CDR1 GTSNPN, CDR2 SVGIG (reference sequence). The ends were cut back, 0 bases at V and 15 bases at J, with 12 bases in the middle. The CDR3 is 11 amino acids. This CDR3 reads CAWSVGPRLHF. CDR3 coding DNA: TGTGCCTGGAGTGTAGGTCCGCGACTGCATTTT.

CDR3 nucleotides: TGTGCCAGCAGTCCTCCAGGGGGCGGTCAGCCCCAGCATTTT. As protein: CASSPPGGGQPQHF. The chain couples TRBV27 to TRBJ1-5; 8 nucleotides agree with TRBD1. With V trimmed by 5 bases and J by 6 bases, 6 bases remained unmatched. Germline V CDR1 and CDR2: MNHEY, SMNVEV (reference sequence). The CDR3 is 14 amino acids.

To note about this clone: Relative to the germline gene, one junction end is altered; a read error may explain this. This chain links TRBV6-1 with TRBJ2-3, with D possibly matching TRBD2 (5 bases). Germline lookup yields CDR1 MNHNS and CDR2 SASEGT. The CDR3 is made up of 12 amino acids. The CDR3 nucleotides are TGTGCCAGCAGTGAGACTACAGAAACGCAGTATTTT. This sequence encodes CASSETTETQYF.

V and J are TRBV19 and TRBJ1-1; TRBD1 aligns across 10 bases. The CDR3 is made up of 15 amino acids. Per germline, CDR1 LNHDA and CDR2 SQIVND (reference sequence). Germline trimming cut 3 bases from V and 6 bases from J; bases unmatched to any gene: 7. This chain's CDR3 is CASSIRTGGVSEAFF. The CDR3 DNA sequence: TGTGCCAGTAGTATTCGGACAGGGGGAGTGTCTGAAGCTTTCTTT.

The CDR3 DNA sequence: TGTGCCAGGACGGGGGGCAATTCACCCCTCCACTTT. This sequence encodes CARTGGNSPLHF. The V and J genes are TRBV2 and TRBJ1-6; maybe TRBD1 (6 bases). This CDR3 region has 12 residues. The V end lost 9 bases, the J end lost 7 bases, and 10 bases lay between the germline ends. CDR1 and CDR2 from the germline V gene are SNHLY and FYNNEI.

The chain joins TRBV15 to TRBJ2-6, with 11 bases aligning to TRBD1. Germline V gene lookup returns CDR1 LNHNV and CDR2 YYDKDF (reference sequence). With 3 bases clipped from V and 0 bases from J, the junction kept 4 bases outside the gene matches. The CDR3 has 18 residues. The CDR3 sequence: CATSRGQGVGSGANVLTF. CDR3 bases: TGTGCCACCAGCAGGGGACAGGGGGTAGGCTCTGGGGCCAACGTCCTGACTTTC.

The genes are TRBV6-5 and TRBJ1-2; D ambiguous. The CDR3 runs to 12 residues. Trimming stripped 5 bases from V and 4 bases from J, with 8 bases between. Germline V CDR1 and CDR2: MNHEY, SVGAGI. The CDR3, as DNA: TGTGCCAGCAGTAGGGAGGCCTATGGCTACACCTTC. Translated, it gives CASSREAYGYTF.